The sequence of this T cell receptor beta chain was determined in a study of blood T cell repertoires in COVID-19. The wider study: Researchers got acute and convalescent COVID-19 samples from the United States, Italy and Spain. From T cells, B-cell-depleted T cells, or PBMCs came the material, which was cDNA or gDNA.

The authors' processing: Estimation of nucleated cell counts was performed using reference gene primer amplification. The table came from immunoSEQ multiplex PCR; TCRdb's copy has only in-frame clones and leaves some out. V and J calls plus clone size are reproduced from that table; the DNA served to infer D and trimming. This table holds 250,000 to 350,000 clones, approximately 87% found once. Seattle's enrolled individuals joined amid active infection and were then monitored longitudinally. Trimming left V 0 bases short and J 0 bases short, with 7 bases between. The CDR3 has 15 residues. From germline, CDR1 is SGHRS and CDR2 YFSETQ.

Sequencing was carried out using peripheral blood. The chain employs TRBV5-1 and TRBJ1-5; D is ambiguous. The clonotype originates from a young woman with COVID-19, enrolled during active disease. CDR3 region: CASSLDSFSNQPQHF. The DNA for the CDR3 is TGCGCCAGCAGCTTGGACAGTTTTAGCAATCAGCCCCAGCATTTT.